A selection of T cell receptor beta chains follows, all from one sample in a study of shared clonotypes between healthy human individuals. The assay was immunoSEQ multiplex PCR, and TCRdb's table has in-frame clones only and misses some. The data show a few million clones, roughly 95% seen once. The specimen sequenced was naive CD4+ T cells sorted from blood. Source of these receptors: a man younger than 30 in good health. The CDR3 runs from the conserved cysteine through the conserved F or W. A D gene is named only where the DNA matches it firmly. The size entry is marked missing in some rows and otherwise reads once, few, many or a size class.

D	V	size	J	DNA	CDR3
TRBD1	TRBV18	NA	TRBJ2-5	TGTGCCAGCTCACCGTACCGACAGGGAAGAGAGACCCAGTACTTC	CASSPYRQGRETQYF
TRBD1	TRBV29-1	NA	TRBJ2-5	TGCAGCGCGCGACCTTCAGGGGGCGAGACCCAGTACTTC	CSARPSGGETQYF
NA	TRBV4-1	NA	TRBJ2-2	TGCGCCAGCAGCCCCCGCGAAAAGGGCTTGGCCGGGGAGCTGTTTTTT	CASSPREKGLAGELFF
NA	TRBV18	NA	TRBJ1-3	TGTGCCAGCTCACCCCAGGGACCGCTCTCTGGAAACACCATATATTTT	CASSPQGPLSGNTIYF
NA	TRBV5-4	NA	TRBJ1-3	TGTGCCAGCAGCTTAGGGGATCCGGGAAACACCATATATTTT	CASSLGDPGNTIYF
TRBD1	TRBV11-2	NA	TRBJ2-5	TGTGCCAGCAACGGACAGGGTAGTGGAGAGACCCAGTACTTC	CASNGQGSGETQYF
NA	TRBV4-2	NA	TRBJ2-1	TGTGCCAGCAGCCAAGATCCATCAGGGGCGAATGAGCAGTTCTTC	CASSQDPSGANEQFF
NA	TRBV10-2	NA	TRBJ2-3	TGCGCCAGCAGGCTCCAGGACAGCCTACCCACAGATACGCAGTATTTT	CASRLQDSLPTDTQYF
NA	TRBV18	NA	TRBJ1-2	TGTGCCAGCTCACCAGACAGGTCCCATAACTATGGCTACACCTTC	CASSPDRSHNYGYTF
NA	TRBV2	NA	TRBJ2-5	TGTGCCAGCAGACTAGCCGGGGAGACCCAGTACTTC	CASRLAGETQYF
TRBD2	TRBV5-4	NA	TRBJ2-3	TGTGCCAGCAGCTTGGCCGGGGCTAGCGGGATGAGCACAGATACGCAGTATTTT	CASSLAGASGMSTDTQYF
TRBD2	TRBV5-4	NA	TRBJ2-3	TGTGCCAGCAGCTCGGGACTAGTGTCAGATACGCAGTATTTT	CASSSGLVSDTQYF
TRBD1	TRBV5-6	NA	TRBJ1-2	TGTGCCAGCAGCTCCGCAGGGGGCGCAGGCTACACCTTC	CASSSAGGAGYTF
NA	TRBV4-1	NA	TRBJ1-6	TGCGCCAGCAGCCAAGGCAGCCTTAATTCACCCCTCCACTTT	CASSQGSLNSPLHF
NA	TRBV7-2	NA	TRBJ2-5	TGTGCCAGCAGCTTAGACCGGAAAGAGACCCAGTACTTC	CASSLDRKETQYF
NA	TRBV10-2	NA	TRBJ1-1	TGCGCCAGCAGACCACAGGGTTGGGAGAACACTGAAGCTTTCTTT	CASRPQGWENTEAFF
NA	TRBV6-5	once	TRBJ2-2	TGTGCCAGCAGTTACTACGACAGGAACACCGGGGAGCTGTTTTTT	CASSYYDRNTGELFF
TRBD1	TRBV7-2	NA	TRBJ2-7	TGTGCCAGCAGCTTAGCCGGGACAGGGCTCTACGAGCAGTACTTC	CASSLAGTGLYEQYF
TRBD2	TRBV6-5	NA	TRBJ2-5	TGTGCCAGCAGCGGGGGGGCAGAGACCCAGTACTTC	CASSGGAETQYF
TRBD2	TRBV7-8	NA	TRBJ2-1	TGTGCCAGCAGCTTACTAGCGGGAGGGCCGTTCCATGAGCAGTTCTTC	CASSLLAGGPFHEQFF
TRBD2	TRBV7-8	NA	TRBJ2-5	TGTGCCAGCAGCCCACGTTCTAGTGGAGCGGGGGGTCAAGAGACCCAGTACTTC	CASSPRSSGAGGQETQYF
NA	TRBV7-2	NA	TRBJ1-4	TGTGCCAGCAGCTTAAGGGCAGGCGAAAGACTGTTTTTT	CASSLRAGERLFF
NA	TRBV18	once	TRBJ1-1	TGTGCCAGCTCACCAGGGTGGAACACTGAAGCTTTCTTT	CASSPGWNTEAFF
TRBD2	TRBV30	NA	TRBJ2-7	TGTGCCTGGAGTGGGCTAGCGGGCCCGATCTCCTACGAGCAGTACTTC	CAWSGLAGPISYEQYF
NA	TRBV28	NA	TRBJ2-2	TGTGCCAGCAGACGACTAGTCCCCGGGGAGCTGTTTTTT	CASRRLVPGELFF
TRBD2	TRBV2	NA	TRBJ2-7	TGTGCCAGCAGTGAGACTCCTAGCGGGGTGGGTGCGTACTTC	CASSETPSGVGAYF
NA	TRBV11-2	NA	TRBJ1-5	TGTGCCAGCAGCTTGGGCAGGAGGCATAGCAATCAGCCCCAGCATTTT	CASSLGRRHSNQPQHF
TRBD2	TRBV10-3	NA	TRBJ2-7	TGTGCCATCAGTGAGACTAGCGGGGGATCCTACGAGCAGTACTTC	CAISETSGGSYEQYF
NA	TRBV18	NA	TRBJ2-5	TGTGCCAGCTCACCAAAGACAGAAGAGACCCAGTACTTC	CASSPKTEETQYF
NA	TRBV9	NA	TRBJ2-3	TGTGCCAGCAGCGGCCAACTAGAGTTGGGCACAGATACGCAGTATTTT	CASSGQLELGTDTQYF
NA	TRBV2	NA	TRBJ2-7	TGTGCCAGCACAGTGACCTACGAGCAGTACTTC	CASTVTYEQYF
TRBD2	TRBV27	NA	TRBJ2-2	TGTGCCAGCAGAGGGACTAGCCCCAACGGGGAGCTGTTTTTT	CASRGTSPNGELFF
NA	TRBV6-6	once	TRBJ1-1	TGTGCCACCTCAGGACAGACCATGACATTTTTCTTT	CATSGQTMTFFF
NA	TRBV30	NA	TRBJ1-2	TGTGCCTGGAACCCGACAGGCTCGATCTATGGCTACACCTTC	CAWNPTGSIYGYTF
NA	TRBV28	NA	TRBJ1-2	TGTGCCAGCAGTTTATCTACCCAGCCGCCCTATGGCTACACCTTC	CASSLSTQPPYGYTF
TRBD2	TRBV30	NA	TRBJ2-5	TGTGCCTGGAGTGTACGGACTAGCGGGAAAGAGACCCAGTACTTC	CAWSVRTSGKETQYF
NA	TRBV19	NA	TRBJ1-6	TGTGCCAGTAGTATAATAGGTACAGCTAATAATTCACCCCTCCACTTT	CASSIIGTANNSPLHF
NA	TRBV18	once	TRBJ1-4	TGTGCCAGCTCCCCCCAGGGGATTGTTGAAAAACTGTTTTTT	CASSPQGIVEKLFF
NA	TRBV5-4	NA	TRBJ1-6	TGTGCCAGCAGCTTGGCACAGTATAATTCACCCCTCCACTTT	CASSLAQYNSPLHF
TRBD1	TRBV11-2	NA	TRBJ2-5	TGTGCCAGCAGCCGGGGGACAGGAGGTCAAGAGACCCAGTACTTC	CASSRGTGGQETQYF
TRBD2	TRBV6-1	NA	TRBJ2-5	TGTGCCAGCACTAGCGGGGGGTCAGAGACCCAGTACTTC	CASTSGGSETQYF
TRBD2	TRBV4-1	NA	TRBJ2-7	TGCGCCAGCAGCCAAGAGGGACTAGCATCCTACGAGCAGTACTTC	CASSQEGLASYEQYF
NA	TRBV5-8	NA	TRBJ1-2	TGTGCCAGCAGCTTCTATCCAGCCCCGAACTATGGCTACACCTTC	CASSFYPAPNYGYTF
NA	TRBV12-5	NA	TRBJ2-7	TGTGCTACCTCCCGCGGTAGGGGCTACGAGCAGTACTTC	CATSRGRGYEQYF
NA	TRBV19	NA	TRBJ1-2	TGTGCCAGTAGTGACACAGGTCGCTATGGCTACACCTTC	CASSDTGRYGYTF
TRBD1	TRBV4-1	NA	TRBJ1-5	TGCGCCAGCAGCCACCGAGATCCGGGACAGAATCAGCCCCAGCATTTT	CASSHRDPGQNQPQHF
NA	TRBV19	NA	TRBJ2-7	TGTGCCAGTAGTAAGGGGGACACTCCCTACGAGCAGTACTTC	CASSKGDTPYEQYF
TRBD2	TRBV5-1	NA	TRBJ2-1	TGCGCCAGCAGCCAAACTAGCGGACCCAACAATGAGCAGTTCTTC	CASSQTSGPNNEQFF
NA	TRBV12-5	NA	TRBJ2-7	TGTGCTAGTGGTATGGAATCCGAGCAGTACTTC	CASGMESEQYF